Listed here is a single T cell receptor beta chain. Its target is not known. A much larger clone differs from this one at a single base, so this may be a read error. This sample was included in a study of molecular identifiers for immune sequencing clone quantification. Study observations and caveats: Clones above 20 RNA copies held over 98% of effector molecules, under 1% in naive cells.

Sorting recovered naive CD8 T cells on a CD8+CD4-CCR7+CD45RA+ profile. TCRdb re-analysed the PCR reads in MiXCR, keeping a single row per CDR3 protein. The sample lists 50,000 to 65,000 distinct CDR3 sequences; 25% were seen once. The length of the CDR3 is 14 residues. The chain combines TRBV5-3 with TRBJ1-1; the D gene is possibly TRBD1 (6 bases). TRBV5-3 is assigned to the ORF class and has an uncertain function. The sequence was obtained from a human donor in good health. Some libraries in this study had Jurkat cell RNA spiked in. Input material: naive CD8+ T cells from blood, with Jurkat cell RNA spiked in. Specified subset: FACS-sorted CD8+CD4-CCR7+CD45RA+ naive T cells. As DNA, the CDR3 is TGTGCCAGCAGCTTGGCCGAGGGGGTGAATGGAGCTTTCTTT. It specifies CASSLAEGVNGAFF.